The rows below give T cell receptor beta chains drawn from one sample of a study of technical replicates of blood from a handful of donors. Only in-frame clones appear in the TCRdb table, and some are missing; sequencing was by immunoSEQ multiplex PCR. The sample lists 79,000 or so clones, roughly nine tenths occurring once. Material: T cells isolated from PBMCs. These receptors came from a human donor in good health. The CDR3 runs from the conserved cysteine through the conserved F or W. Fields, in order: V gene, J gene, D gene, clone size, CDR3 DNA, CDR3 protein. D genes are given only for firm matches. Not all rows give a size; the values are once, few, many and, for expanded clones, a class.

>TRBV27|TRBJ1-2|TRBD1|NA
TGTGCCAGCAGGGCCGGGACAGGGCTTCCGATCGGCTATGGCTACACCTTC
CASRAGTGLPIGYGYTF
>TRBV7-6|TRBJ2-3|NA|NA
TGTGCCAGCAGCCCGGGACAGGGGGTACTAGCGGGAGGAACAGATACGCAGTATTTT
CASSPGQGVLAGGTDTQYF
>TRBV11-2|TRBJ2-7|NA|NA
TGTGCCAGCAGCGAGATTTTCGCGGGGTCGAGATCCTACGAGCAGTACTTC
CASSEIFAGSRSYEQYF
>TRBV7-3|TRBJ1-6|TRBD1|NA
TGTGCCAGCAGCCCGGGACAGCCCAATTCACCCCTCCACTTT
CASSPGQPNSPLHF
>TRBV19|TRBJ2-3|TRBD2|few
TGTGCCAGTCTTCCGAGACTAGCGGGGGTAACAGATACGCAGTATTTT
CASLPRLAGVTDTQYF
>TRBV19|TRBJ1-1|NA|NA
TGTGCCAGTAGTATGAGAGGAGAGGGGAACACTGAAGCTTTCTTT
CASSMRGEGNTEAFF
>TRBV5-1|TRBJ2-7|TRBD1|NA
TGCGCCAGCAGCCCAGGGGACAGGGCCTACGAGCAGTACTTC
CASSPGDRAYEQYF
>TRBV10-3|TRBJ2-5|NA|NA
TGTGCCATCAGTTACAGCCAAGAGACCCAGTACTTC
CAISYSQETQYF
>TRBV19|TRBJ2-7|NA|NA
TGTGCCAGTAGTATCCGACAGGTTATGAGCTCCTACGAGCAGTACTTC
CASSIRQVMSSYEQYF
>TRBV10-3|TRBJ2-5|TRBD1|NA
TGTGCCATCAGTGATTCTTGGACAGGGATAACGGAGACCCAGTACTTC
CAISDSWTGITETQYF
>TRBV2|TRBJ1-6|NA|NA
TGTGCCAGCAGTGTCGAGAGGACAGTTGATTCACCCCTCCACTTT
CASSVERTVDSPLHF
>TRBV6-5|TRBJ1-6|NA|NA
TGTGCCAGCAGACCTACAGGGTCACCCCTCCACTTT
CASRPTGSPLHF
>TRBV7-2|TRBJ2-6|NA|NA
TGTGCCAGCGTAACAGGGTGGGGATCTGGGGCCAACGTCCTGACTTTC
CASVTGWGSGANVLTF
>TRBV7-9|TRBJ1-4|TRBD1|NA
TGTGCCAGCACCCCTCGAGGGGGCGGCGTAAATGAAAAACTGTTTTTT
CASTPRGGGVNEKLFF
>TRBV4-2|TRBJ2-5|NA|NA
TGTGCCAGCAGCCAAAACCCGAGGCAAGAGACCCAGTACTTC
CASSQNPRQETQYF
>TRBV30|TRBJ2-5|TRBD2|NA
TGTGCCTGGAGCCTAGCGGGGGGGCAGGGGGAGACCCAGTACTTC
CAWSLAGGQGETQYF
>TRBV7-3|TRBJ2-1|NA|once
TGTGCCAGCAGCTCACCACAGGGTGCCTACAATGAGCAGTTCTTC
CASSSPQGAYNEQFF
>TRBV5-1|TRBJ2-5|TRBD2|NA
TGCGCCAGCAGCGGACTAGCGGGGGGATTCCAAGAGACCCAGTACTTC
CASSGLAGGFQETQYF
>TRBV5-5|TRBJ1-1|NA|once
TGTGCCAGCAGCTTGGGATCAGGGTATCTTGCAGGAGCTTTCTTT
CASSLGSGYLAGAFF
>TRBV7-9|TRBJ2-1|NA|NA
TGTGCCAGCAGCTTAGGATTTAGTACCTACAATGAGCAGTTCTTC
CASSLGFSTYNEQFF
>TRBV2|TRBJ2-1|NA|NA
TGTGCCAGCAGCTATTCCGTAGCGGAACTATCCTACAATGAGCAGTTCTTC
CASSYSVAELSYNEQFF
>TRBV30|TRBJ2-5|TRBD1|NA
TGTGCCTGGAGCACAGACAGGGGGCATCGACAGTACTTC
CAWSTDRGHRQYF
>TRBV10-3|TRBJ2-2|NA|NA
TGTGCCATCAGTGTTAACCGGGGTGACACCGGGGAGCTGTTTTTT
CAISVNRGDTGELFF
>TRBV6-1|TRBJ1-5|NA|NA
TGTGCCAGCAGCGACAGTAGCAATCAGCCCCAGCATTTT
CASSDSSNQPQHF
>TRBV4-2|TRBJ2-3|NA|NA
TGTGCCAGCAGCCAGGTGGGGGCCGAGCCGGATACGCAGTATTTT
CASSQVGAEPDTQYF
>TRBV13|TRBJ1-6|TRBD1|NA
TGTGCCAGCAGCGCCCCGGGACAGGGCTCTTCCCCCCTCCACTTT
CASSAPGQGSSPLHF
>TRBV15|TRBJ1-5|NA|NA
TGTGCCACCAGCAGAGATCGGCCCGTTGAGGATAATCAGCCCCAGCATTTT
CATSRDRPVEDNQPQHF